Sequencing of this TCR beta chain was carried out in a study of blood T cells in healthy people across ages. CDR3 length: 15 residues. After removal of 11 bases from V and 3 bases from J, the junction contained 12 bases not matched to a gene. Germline V gene data show CDR1 as MDHEN and CDR2 as SYDVKM. Findings of the study overall: What prevented conclusive comparison of naive and antigen-experienced cells was that PBMCs were unsorted. Measured against age, TCR beta diversity per million T cells decreased in a roughly linear manner.

Turning to this clonotype: The antigen remains unidentified.

A second PCR, run for roughly 7 to 11 cycles, used a sample-barcoded 5' primer plus a J-beta primer mix. MiXCR was run by TCRdb on the 5' RACE reads, yielding one entry per CDR3 protein. In the table there are about 290,000 distinct CDR3 sequences, about 25% of which are singletons. The specimen sequenced was blood. This clonotype originated in a woman aged 70 to 79 in good health. This chain uses TRBV28 with TRBJ1-1; 10 nucleotides align to TRBD1. The CDR3 DNA follows: TGTGCCTGCTCTTATGGGACAGGGGTTGACACTGAAGCTTTCTTT. Protein: CACSYGTGVDTEAFF.